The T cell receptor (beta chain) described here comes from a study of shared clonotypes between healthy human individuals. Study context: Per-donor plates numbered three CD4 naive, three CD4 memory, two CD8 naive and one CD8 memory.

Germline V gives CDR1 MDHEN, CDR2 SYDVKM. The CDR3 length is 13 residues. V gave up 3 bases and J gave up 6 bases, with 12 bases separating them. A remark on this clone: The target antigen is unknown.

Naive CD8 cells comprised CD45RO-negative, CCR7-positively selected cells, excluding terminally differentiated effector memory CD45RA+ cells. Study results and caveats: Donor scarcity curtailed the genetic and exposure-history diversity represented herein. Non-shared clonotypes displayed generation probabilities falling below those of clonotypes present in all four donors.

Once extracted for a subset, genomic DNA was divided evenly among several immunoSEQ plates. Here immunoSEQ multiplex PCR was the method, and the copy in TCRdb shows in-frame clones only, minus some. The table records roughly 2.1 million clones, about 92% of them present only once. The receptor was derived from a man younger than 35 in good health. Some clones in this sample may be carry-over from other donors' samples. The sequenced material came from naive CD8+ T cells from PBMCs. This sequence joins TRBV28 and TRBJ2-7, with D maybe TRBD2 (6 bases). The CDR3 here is CASSFGGLGEQYF. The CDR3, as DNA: TGTGCCAGCAGTTTCGGGGGTCTGGGCGAGCAGTACTTC.